The clone carrying this T cell receptor (beta chain) was counted a few times. The data derive from a study of shared clonotypes between healthy human individuals. The CDR3 covers 15 residues. Germline assignment: CDR1 MDHEN and CDR2 SYDVKM. V was pared by 8 bases and J by 0 bases, with 17 bases between. It was at deep level that the assay was run. Produced via immunoSEQ multiplex PCR; TCRdb's table is partial and in-frame only. The repertoire includes roughly 2 million clones, approximately 95% of them detected once, and around 0.13% sits in the top ten. The receptor was derived from a man between 18 and 29 years old in good health. Sequencing used naive CD4+ T cells sorted from blood. Subset meaning: CD45RA+ positively selected. This chain connects TRBV28 to TRBJ2-7; perhaps TRBD1 as D (6 bases). Written as DNA, the CDR3 is TGTGCCAGCTACCCCGGAACAGGGAGCTCCTACGAGCAGTACTTC. Translating gives CASYPGTGSSYEQYF.